A single sample gave rise to the 7 T cell receptor beta chains below, sequenced in a study of T cell responses to AZD1222 COVID-19 vaccine. Using immunoSEQ multiplex PCR, the repertoire was profiled, and TCRdb retains in-frame clones only, with some absent. The table shows more than 250,000 clones, with approximately 93% occurring only once. The source material was peripheral blood, sampled on day 0 of AZD1222 vaccination. The receptors shown here come from an adult in good health.

The chain links TRBV4-2 to TRBJ1-5, with 9 bases aligning to TRBD1. J gave up 7 bases and V 3 bases, and 7 bases lay outside the gene matches. Germline V gene data show CDR1 as LGHNA and CDR2 as YNFKEQ. The CDR3 runs 15 residues. The CDR3 loop is CASSQTDRGDQPQHF. The CDR3 coding sequence is TGTGCCAGCAGCCAGACGGACAGGGGTGACCAGCCCCAGCATTTT.

The genes are TRBV11-2 and TRBJ2-1, with D hard to call. Germline V lookup: CDR1 SGHAT, CDR2 FQNNGV. V was cut by 4 bases and J by 6 bases, with 4 bases left in between. The CDR3 has 11 residues. The CDR3 nucleotides read TGTGCCAGCAGCTCCCTCAATGAGCAGTTCTTC. Protein: CASSSLNEQFF.

As to this clone: Other DNA sequences of this sample code for an identical CDR3. V and J are TRBV5-1 and TRBJ1-6; 7 bases agree with TRBD1. Per the germline V gene, CDR1 is SGHRS and CDR2 is YFSETQ. V lost 0 bases, J lost 7 bases, and 1 base stayed unmatched. The CDR3 covers 14 residues. The CDR3 protein is CASSLGQGNSPLHF. The CDR3 coding sequence is TGCGCCAGCAGCTTGGGACAGGGAAATTCACCCCTCCACTTT.

The gene calls are TRBV2 and TRBJ2-2; possibly TRBD2 for D (6 bases). Germline CDR1 is SNHLY and CDR2 is FYNNEI. V lost 7 bases, J lost 6 bases, and 15 bases lay in between. The CDR3 sequence is 14 residues long. CDR3 nucleotide sequence: TGTGCCAGCACCAAGCGGGCCGACGCCGGGGAGCTGTTTTTT. Protein: CASTKRADAGELFF.

This rearrangement joins TRBV4-3 to TRBJ1-3, with D unresolved. V was shortened by 4 bases and J by 3 bases, with 7 bases between the two germline ends. Germline V CDR1 and CDR2: LGHNA, YSLEER. The CDR3 spans 13 residues. CDR3 sequence (DNA): TGCGCCAGCAGCCTAGAGCATGGAAACACCATATATTTT. This sequence encodes CASSLEHGNTIYF.

This clone came up once. The chain has TRBV11-2 and TRBJ1-6; TRBD1 is a possible D gene (5 bases). CDR1 is SGHAT and CDR2 is FQNNGV in the germline V gene. V was clipped by 0 bases and J by 2 bases, with 5 bases between them. The CDR3 extends over 15 amino acids. This CDR3 reads CASSLEGAYNSPLHF. As DNA, the CDR3 is TGTGCCAGCAGCTTAGAGGGGGCCTATAATTCACCCCTCCACTTT.

The CDR3 DNA is TGTGCCAGCCGAATGGCGGGCGCGAACACCGGGGAGCTGTTTTTT. This encodes CASRMAGANTGELFF. V is TRBV7-2 and J is TRBJ2-2, with D possibly TRBD2 on 5 matching bases. V was clipped by 8 bases and J by 0 bases, with 13 bases between them. This CDR3 is 15 amino acids long. Germline values: CDR1 SGHTA, CDR2 FQGNSA.